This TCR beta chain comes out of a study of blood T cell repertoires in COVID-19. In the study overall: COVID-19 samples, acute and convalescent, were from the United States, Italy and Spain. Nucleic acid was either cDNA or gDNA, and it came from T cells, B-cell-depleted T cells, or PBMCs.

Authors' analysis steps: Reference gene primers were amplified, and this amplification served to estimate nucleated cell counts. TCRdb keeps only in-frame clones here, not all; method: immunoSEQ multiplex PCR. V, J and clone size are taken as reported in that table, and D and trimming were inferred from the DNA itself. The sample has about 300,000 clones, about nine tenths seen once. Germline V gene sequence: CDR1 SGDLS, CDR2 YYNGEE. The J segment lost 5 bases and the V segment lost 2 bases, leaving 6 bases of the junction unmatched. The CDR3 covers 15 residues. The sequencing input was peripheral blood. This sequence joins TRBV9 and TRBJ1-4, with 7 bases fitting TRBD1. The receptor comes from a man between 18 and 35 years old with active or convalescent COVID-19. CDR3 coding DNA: TGTGCCAGCAGCGTCGACAGGGCCCGGAATGAAAAACTGTTTTTT. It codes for CASSVDRARNEKLFF.